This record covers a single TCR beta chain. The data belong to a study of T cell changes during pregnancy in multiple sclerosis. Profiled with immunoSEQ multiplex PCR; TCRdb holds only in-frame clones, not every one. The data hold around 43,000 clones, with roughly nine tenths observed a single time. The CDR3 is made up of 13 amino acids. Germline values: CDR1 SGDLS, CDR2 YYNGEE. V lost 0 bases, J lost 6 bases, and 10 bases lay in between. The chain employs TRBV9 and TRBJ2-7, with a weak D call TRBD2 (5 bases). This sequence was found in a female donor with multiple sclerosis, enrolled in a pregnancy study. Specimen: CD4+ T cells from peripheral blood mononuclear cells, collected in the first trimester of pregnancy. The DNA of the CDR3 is TGTGCCAGCAGCGTAGCGGGATGGTCCGAGCAGTACTTC. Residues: CASSVAGWSEQYF.